This T cell receptor beta chain was identified in a study of shared clonotypes between healthy human individuals (dated by TCRdb to 2020 to 2021). As for the study more broadly: A few men and a couple of women, aged 18 to 49 years, made up the cohort. For each donor, three plates each were used for CD4 naive and CD4 memory, two plates were used for CD8 naive, and one plate was used for CD8 memory. The study deeply sequenced blood TCR repertoires of about 5 healthy adults to estimate repertoire size and the extent of clonotype sharing between individuals. Different laboratories and diverse techniques were used to prepare libraries and sequence TCR repertoires, to increase sequencing depth and limit assay-specific biases. Between about 0.85 and 10 billion PBMCs per donor were obtained by leukapheresis. Broad study findings and their caveats: Estimated clonotype richness was generally larger for naive than for memory subsets. The small number of donors limited the genetic and exposure-history diversity represented. Higher generation probabilities were observed for clonotypes shared by all four sorted-subset donors than for non-shared clonotypes. Pairwise subsampling indicated that sequencing depth was expected to affect the degree of clonotype sharing among donors. Sampling was limited to blood, and TCR repertoires in tissue likely differ from TCR repertoires in blood. Across a handful of donors, approximately 5% of naive CD4, around 3.5% of naive CD8, under 2.5% of memory CD4, and 0.4% to 0.45% of memory CD8 clonotypes were shared. Incomplete sequencing was indicated by rarefaction of sorted-subset datasets, despite the large sequencing depth.

With respect to this clone: The specificity of this receptor is unknown. Nothing much larger sits one base from this clone, and base qualities are not available.

Per the germline V gene, SGHTA is the CDR1 and FQGNSA is the CDR2. The junction carries 12 bases between V and J, which are trimmed by 6 bases and 9 bases respectively. The CDR3 holds 12 amino acids from the cysteine to the phenylalanine. The retained sequence is limited to the CDR3, 36 bases, with the frame set at the first base. Healthy HIV-negative adults with no recently reported acute infections or vaccinations were included as donors. Every donor was a Caucasian adult residing in Nashville, Tennessee, USA. Magnetic negative selection was used to enrich CD4+ T cells, after which naive cells were positively selected on CD45RA and the negative fraction became the memory subset. After blood collection by leukapheresis, PBMCs were isolated using Ficoll-Histopaque density gradient centrifugation and then cryopreserved in the vapor phase of liquid nitrogen. Analytical flow cytometry was used to check the purity and quantity of every magnetically sorted T cell population. Genomic DNA was isolated from every sorted fraction and measured by UV absorbance on a Nanodrop 2000c.

TCR CDR3 regions were amplified from genomic DNA by multiplex PCR using the deep immunoSEQ assay. Genomic DNA extracted from each cell subset was distributed evenly over all wells of several immunoSEQ 96-well plates, and each plate served as one replicate. For sorted subsets, around 200 ng genomic DNA, equal to 25,000 to 35,000 T cell genomes, was loaded into each replicate PCR. Purified libraries were quantified with a Qubit 3.0 fluorometer, sized on a Bioanalyzer 2100, and re-quantified with the KAPA Library Quantification kit. Every immunoSEQ 96-well plate was sequenced on a dedicated single-read 150-cycle Illumina NextSeq 550 flow cell. In the authors' own workflow: Because the immunoSEQ output held only junctional sequences and lacked quality scores, the filtering could not match the filtering applied to full-length reads. Sequences were annotated with PyIR, a Python wrapper for IgBLAST v1.9, and V/J genes and CDR3 were assigned using IMGT germline references. Reads were filtered out if the reads had weak V/J assignments (E-value above 1e-6), no CDR3, stop codons, out-of-frame junctions, or ambiguous translated residues. A V3J clonotype was defined by an identical inferred V gene, J gene, and CDR3 amino acid sequence. The percentage overlap between two repertoires was calculated by dividing the number of shared unique clonotypes by the size of the smaller repertoire. Repertoire richness was assessed with RTK rarefaction, the Chao1 estimator, and Recon v2.1 estimates of unobserved clonotypes. For all TCRbeta clonotypes obtained by the gDNA method from a handful of donors, generation probabilities were computed with OLGA. Not all clones reach the TCRdb copy of this immuneACCESS table, which keeps in-frame sequences only. Checked studies attribute under half of the gap to unresolved V genes and leave the rest unexplained. The V and J calls and clone size were taken over from that table, and D and trimming were inferred from the DNA. Counted in this sample were under 650,000 clones; almost 97% of them appeared once. The ten largest clonotypes hold approximately 0.06% of the sample.

The clonotype originates from a woman in her thirties in good health. Recombination joined TRBV7-2 with TRBJ1-5; no D gene is confidently identified. Sequencing used naive CD4+ T cells sorted from blood. Sample cell subset or site, as interpreted from the label and publication: CD45RA+ positively selected. The CDR3 region reads CASRPMSGPQHF. The DNA reads TGTGCCAGCAGACCAATGTCGGGGCCCCAGCATTTT. The full variable domain, with segments outside the CDR3 supplied by the reference TRBV7-2 and TRBJ1-5 proteins, appears as GAGVSQSPSNKVTEKGKDVELRCDPISGHTALYWYRQSLGQGLEFLIYFQGNSAPDKSGLPSDRFSAERTGGSVSTLTIQRTQQEDSAVYLCASRPMSGPQHFGDGTRLSIL.